This passage covers 25 T cell receptor beta chains from one sample sequenced in a study of PD-1 blockade in mismatch repair-deficient tumors. Generated by immunoSEQ multiplex PCR, the TCRdb table keeps only in-frame clones and is missing some. This repertoire shows over 100,000 clones, about 74% found once; its top ten account for approximately 5%. This material consisted of peripheral blood, taken 60 weeks after starting pembrolizumab. These receptors all come from an adult with mismatch repair-deficient cancer.

The chain employs TRBV29-1 and TRBJ1-1; 9 nucleotides agree with TRBD1. The CDR3 extends over 13 amino acids. The germline gives CDR1 SQVTM, CDR2 ANQGSEA. The CDR3 DNA follows: TGCAGTTCACAGACAGGGGGAAACACTGAAGCTTTCTTT. Translation: CSSQTGGNTEAFF.

V usage is TRBV2 and J usage is TRBJ1-2; no definite D call. Germline assignment: CDR1 SNHLY and CDR2 FYNNEI. The CDR3 length is 11 residues. V gave up 5 bases and J gave up 7 bases, with 8 bases separating them. CDR3 sequence: CASSWGPGYTF. In DNA form, the CDR3 reads TGTGCCAGCAGTTGGGGTCCTGGCTACACCTTC.

V and J are TRBV30 and TRBJ1-2; 11 bases map to TRBD1. The J segment lost 6 bases and the V segment lost 3 bases, leaving 6 bases of the junction unmatched. The CDR3 length is 14 residues. Germline CDR1 is GTSNPN and CDR2 is SVGIG (reference sequence). CDR3 amino acids: CAWSPGQGEDGYTF. The DNA for the CDR3 is TGTGCCTGGAGCCCGGGACAGGGGGAAGATGGCTACACCTTC.

The V call is TRBV6-5, the J call TRBJ1-1; D gene ambiguous. This CDR3 has 11 amino acids. V lost 4 bases, J lost 6 bases, and 6 bases lay in between. The V gene's germline CDR1 is MNHEY and CDR2 SVGAGI. CDR3: CASSSGPEAFF. DNA of the CDR3: TGTGCCAGCAGTTCAGGCCCTGAAGCTTTCTTT.

The chain recombines TRBV19 with TRBJ2-1, with 8 bases identical to TRBD2. CDR3 length: 17 amino acids. V lost 1 base, J lost 7 bases, and 12 bases stayed unmatched. CDR1 and CDR2 (germline): LNHDA, SQIVND (reference sequence). CDR3 in amino acids: CASSIGGSGNRVNEQFF. The CDR3, as DNA: TGTGCCAGTAGTATAGGGGGTAGCGGGAACCGTGTGAATGAGCAGTTCTTC.

The rearrangement uses TRBV11-3 and TRBJ2-1, with TRBD2 matching over 14 bases. The junction had 3 bases not matched to a gene; V was cut back by 5 bases and J by 6 bases. This CDR3 is 15 amino acids long. Germline-derived CDR1 and CDR2 are SGHNT and YENEEA. The CDR3 coding sequence is TGTGCCAGCAGCCTCGGACTAGCGGGAGGCAATGAGCAGTTCTTC. Amino acids: CASSLGLAGGNEQFF.

The rearrangement joins TRBV6-5 to TRBJ1-5; D perhaps matches TRBD1 (6 bases). Germline values: CDR1 MNHEY, CDR2 SVGAGI. There are 14 residues in the CDR3. Trimming pared 5 bases from V and 4 bases from J, leaving 12 bases between. The DNA for the CDR3 is TGTGCCAGCAGTCTCCTGGACAGTAATCAGCCCCAGCATTTT. Translating it yields CASSLLDSNQPQHF.

The gene calls are TRBV11-2 and TRBJ1-1, with TRBD1 as a possible D gene (6 bases). CDR3 length equals 15 residues. Trimming cost V 1 base and J 4 bases, with 13 bases left between them. Germline V gives CDR1 SGHAT, CDR2 FQNNGV. This CDR3 is CASSLGGHVFTEAFF. The DNA for the CDR3 is TGTGCCAGCAGCTTAGGGGGGCACGTCTTCACTGAAGCTTTCTTT.

The rearrangement links TRBV6-5 to TRBJ2-1; 8 nucleotides agree with TRBD2. V gave up 1 base and J gave up 10 bases; unmatched junction bases: 0. Per germline, CDR1 MNHEY and CDR2 SVGAGI. The CDR3 spans 12 residues. The CDR3 DNA reads as TGTGCCAGCAGTTACTTAGCGGGGGAGCAGTTCTTC. It specifies CASSYLAGEQFF.

Remarks on this clone: The sample holds other DNA sequences that translate to the same CDR3. The J gene is TRBJ2-7, the V gene TRBV27; 12 bases align to TRBD2. Trimming took 5 bases from V and 6 from J; bases not matched to a gene: 17. The CDR3 is 18 residues long. Germline CDR1 and CDR2: MNHEY and SMNVEV (reference sequence). The CDR3 here is CASSRLAGAIYLVGEQYF. In DNA, the CDR3 is TGTGCCAGCAGTCGACTAGCGGGAGCCATCTACTTAGTAGGCGAGCAGTACTTC.

This CDR3 reads CASSPGAQSNQPQHF. The CDR3 nucleotides read TGTGCCAGCAGCCCGGGGGCGCAGAGCAATCAGCCCCAGCATTTT. The chain uses TRBV5-4 and TRBJ1-5; TRBD1 is a possible D gene (6 bases). The germline gives CDR1 SGHNT, CDR2 YYREEE (reference sequence). V shed 4 bases and J shed 1 base, with 12 bases lying between them. The CDR3 length is 15 residues.

For this clone: The same CDR3 is also encoded by other DNA sequences in this sample. The J gene is TRBJ2-7, the V gene TRBV25-1, with unresolved D. Germline V gives CDR1 MGHDK, CDR2 SYGVNS. The CDR3 length is 11 residues. The V end lost 3 bases, the J end lost 0 bases, and 0 bases lay between the germline ends. The CDR3 sequence: CASSDSYEQYF. For the CDR3, the DNA is TGTGCCAGCAGTGACTCCTACGAGCAGTACTTC.

J is TRBJ1-1 and V is TRBV9; weak D call: TRBD1 (6 bases). V lost 0 bases to trimming and J lost 1 base, with 13 bases between them. The germline V gene encodes CDR1 SGDLS and CDR2 YYNGEE. The CDR3 extends over 16 amino acids. CDR3: CASSVVGGLQNTEAFF. The CDR3 bases are TGTGCCAGCAGCGTAGTAGGGGGGCTTCAGAACACTGAAGCTTTCTTT. Filled out from reference TRBV9 and TRBJ1-1, the complete variable domain reads DSGVTQTPKHLITATGQRVTLRCSPRSGDLSVYWYQQSLDQGLQFLIQYYNGEERAKGNILERFSAQQFPDLHSELNLSSLELGDSALYFCASSVVGGLQNTEAFFGQGTRLTVV.

There are a few counts of this clone. V usage is TRBV6-5 and J usage is TRBJ1-5, with D perhaps TRBD1 (5 bases). The V end lost 2 bases, the J end lost 5 bases, and 16 bases lay between the germline ends. This CDR3 comprises 16 residues. CDR1 and CDR2 from the germline V gene are MNHEY and SVGAGI. The CDR3 loop is CASSYRRGRGDQPQHF. The CDR3 DNA reads TGTGCCAGCAGTTACCGACGGGGGAGGGGTGATCAGCCCCAGCATTTT.

The CDR3 DNA follows: TGTGCCAGCAGCAAAAGAACAGACAGGGGCTATGGCTACACCTTC. This codes for CASSKRTDRGYGYTF. The chain joins TRBV21-1 to TRBJ1-2; the D segment call TRBD1 is taken from the table without a DNA check. TRBV21-1 is listed as a pseudogene. The CDR3 runs to 15 residues.

On this clone itself: It differs at one base from a far larger clone, so likely a read error. The chain recombines TRBV7-9 with TRBJ2-5; weak D call: TRBD2 (5 bases). TRBJ2-7 matches the DNA end more closely, so the J call is doubtful. From germline, CDR1 is SEHNR and CDR2 FQNEAQ (reference sequence). This CDR3 region has 12 residues. The CDR3 DNA sequence: TGTGCCAGCAGCTTCGACTACTACGAGCAGTACTTC. It specifies CASSFDYYEQYF.

The chain carries TRBV5-1 and TRBJ2-7, with D possibly being TRBD2 (5 bases). The CDR3 covers 16 residues. Trimming removed 4 bases at V and 5 bases at J, with 22 bases between. CDR1 SGHRS and CDR2 YFSETQ come from the germline V gene. This chain's CDR3 is CASSARTLLDPHEQYF. For the CDR3, the DNA is TGCGCCAGCAGCGCACGAACGCTACTAGATCCCCACGAGCAGTACTTC.

The chain uses TRBV9 and TRBJ1-2; no clear D. The V gene's germline CDR1 is SGDLS and CDR2 YYNGEE. V lost 2 bases and J lost 1, with 9 bases in between. CDR3 length equals 14 residues. CDR3 amino acids: CASSVDWGNYGYTF. The CDR3 DNA sequence: TGTGCCAGCAGCGTGGACTGGGGTAACTATGGCTACACCTTC. The complete variable domain, with remaining parts taken from reference TRBV9 and TRBJ1-2, reads DSGVTQTPKHLITATGQRVTLRCSPRSGDLSVYWYQQSLDQGLQFLIQYYNGEERAKGNILERFSAQQFPDLHSELNLSSLELGDSALYFCASSVDWGNYGYTFGSGTRLTVV.

This chain links TRBV14 with TRBJ2-1; D call uncertain. The CDR3 length is 14 residues. V gave up 4 bases and J gave up 9 bases, with 16 bases separating them. Germline values: CDR1 SGHDN, CDR2 FVKESK. CDR3 nucleotides: TGTGCCAGCAGCCCTCAGGCCTCTAGTGGTGAGCAGTTCTTC. Protein: CASSPQASSGEQFF.

This chain links TRBV5-4 with TRBJ1-2, with TRBD1 matching over 7 bases. This CDR3 is built from 15 residues. Trimming took 0 bases from V and 8 from J; bases not matched to a gene: 10. The V gene's germline CDR1 is SGHNT and CDR2 YYREEE (reference sequence). Here the CDR3 DNA reads TGTGCCAGCAGCTTGGGAAAAACAGGGGAGGGAGGCTACACCTTC. This translates into CASSLGKTGEGGYTF.

This sequence joins TRBV7-2 and TRBJ1-3, with D unresolved. V was pared by 7 bases and J by 4 bases, with 11 bases between. In germline, CDR1 is SGHTA, CDR2 FQGNSA. This CDR3 comprises 13 residues. This CDR3 is CASTQRVGNTIYF. The DNA of the CDR3 is TGTGCCAGCACCCAAAGAGTAGGAAACACCATATATTTT.

The gene calls are TRBV5-6 and TRBJ2-3; possible D gene TRBD2, 5 bases. The germline gives CDR1 SGHDT, CDR2 YYEEEE. The CDR3 has 16 residues. V dropped 1 base and J dropped 2 bases, with 14 bases sitting between them. The CDR3 DNA sequence: TGTGCCAGCAGCTTGTGGGCGGGCTACCTCACAGATACGCAGTATTTT. Translated: CASSLWAGYLTDTQYF.

CDR3 loop: CASSYSQDYEQYF. The DNA of the CDR3 is TGTGCCAGCAGTTACTCGCAGGACTACGAGCAGTACTTC. The chain carries TRBV6-6 and TRBJ2-7; the D is unclear. Trimming took 0 bases from V and 3 from J, leaving 6 bases between them. The length of the CDR3 is 13 residues. Germline lookup yields CDR1 MNHNY and CDR2 SVGAGI (reference sequence).

The J gene is TRBJ2-7, the V gene TRBV29-1; TRBD2 matches at 7 bases. Germline assignment: CDR1 SQVTM and CDR2 ANQGSEA. CDR3 size: 12 residues. V was pared by 5 bases and J by 2 bases, with 3 bases of the junction left unmatched. The CDR3 DNA reads as TGCAGCGTTACACTAGCGACCTACGAGCAGTACTTC. Translating gives CSVTLATYEQYF.

The rearrangement links TRBV7-9 to TRBJ2-3; TRBD2 agrees at 8 bases. V dropped 5 bases and J dropped 3; count of bases not matched to a gene: 7. CDR1 is SEHNR and CDR2 is FQNEAQ in the germline V gene (reference sequence). This CDR3 region has 15 residues. DNA of the CDR3: TGTGCCAGCAGCCCTCGAGCGGGAGTAACAGATACGCAGTATTTT. Its translation: CASSPRAGVTDTQYF.